Below are 5 T cell receptor beta chains sequenced from a single sample in a study of long-term antiretroviral therapy in people with HIV. The immunoSEQ assay was v3.0, run at survey level. TCRdb keeps only in-frame clones here, not all; method: immunoSEQ multiplex PCR. The sample records 25,000 to 35,000 clones, around 80% being singletons. The source was unsorted PBMCs, collected 1.5 years before starting antiretroviral therapy. The source is a young man with HIV.

The J gene is TRBJ1-2, the V gene TRBV6-5; TRBD1 might be the D (6 bases). CDR1 and CDR2 (germline): MNHEY, SVGAGI. CDR3 length: 16 amino acids. V lost 0 bases, J lost 4 bases, and 15 bases lay in between. The CDR3 sequence is CASSYSGGPFVYGYTF. CDR3 nucleotides: TGTGCCAGCAGTTACTCGGGGGGCCCCTTTGTCTATGGCTACACCTTC.

The CDR3 protein is CASSPTSGGTDTQYF. CDR3 bases: TGTGCCAGCAGCCCGACTAGCGGGGGAACTGATACGCAGTATTTT. The J gene is TRBJ2-3, the V gene TRBV7-9; 12 bases are a match to TRBD2. This CDR3 has 15 amino acids. CDR1 and CDR2 (germline): SEHNR, FQNEAQ (reference sequence). The ends lost 5 bases at V and 6 bases at J; junction bases unmatched: 6.

The chain is built from TRBV23-1 and TRBJ2-6; 7 nucleotides align to TRBD1. TRBV23-1 is marked as an open reading frame, function uncertain. The CDR3 consists of 18 residues. The J segment lost 2 bases and the V segment lost 6 bases, leaving 13 bases of the junction unmatched. CDR3 sequence (DNA): TGCGCCAGCAGCCAAAAGGGGCAGGGGGACCCTGGGGCCAACGTCCTGACTTTC. Its protein is CASSQKGQGDPGANVLTF.

V usage is TRBV6-6 and J usage is TRBJ1-2; the D gene is possibly TRBD1 (6 bases). V lost 0 bases, J lost 3 bases, and 14 bases lay in between. The CDR3 runs 16 residues. Germline values: CDR1 MNHNY, CDR2 SVGAGI (reference sequence). CDR3 bases: TGTGCCAGCAGTTACTCGATAAGGGGGTTTCACTATGGCTACACCTTC. Its protein is CASSYSIRGFHYGYTF.

V gene TRBV23-1 combines with J gene TRBJ2-4; 10 bases are shared with TRBD1. TRBV23-1 is reported as an ORF; its role is uncertain. The CDR3 contains 17 residues. J was trimmed by 1 base and V by 2 bases; bases with no gene match: 5. CDR3: CASSQLGTGAAKNIQYF. CDR3 DNA: TGCGCCAGCAGTCAACTTGGGACAGGGGCGGCCAAAAACATTCAGTACTTC.